This T cell receptor (beta chain) was recovered during a study of cytomegalovirus exposure and HLA in healthy donors. Study outcomes and limitations: Based on reports, TCR beta sequences accurately predicted HLA-A and HLA-B alleles for most subjects. Analyses of presence and absence presupposed an approximately uniform sequencing depth across donors. Later analysis identified several of the most significant clusters that appeared linked to common viral pathogens.

A remark on this clone: Its antigen is still unknown.

The study ran its PCR with 60 Vbeta and 13 Jbeta primers. Here immunoSEQ multiplex PCR was the method, and the copy in TCRdb shows in-frame clones only, minus some. The sample includes 150,000 to 200,000 clones. The receptor's source is a woman aged 55-69 years in good health and CMV-seronegative. What was sequenced was PBMCs.

CDR3 in DNA: TGTGCCAGCAGCTTCACAGAGAACACTGAAGCTTTCTTT. This translates into CASSFTENTEAFF. This chain connects TRBV5-4 to TRBJ1-1; D call uncertain. Deletions cut 2 bases from V and 1 base from J, with 6 bases between. This CDR3 has 13 amino acids. The germline gives CDR1 SGHNT, CDR2 YYREEE (reference sequence).